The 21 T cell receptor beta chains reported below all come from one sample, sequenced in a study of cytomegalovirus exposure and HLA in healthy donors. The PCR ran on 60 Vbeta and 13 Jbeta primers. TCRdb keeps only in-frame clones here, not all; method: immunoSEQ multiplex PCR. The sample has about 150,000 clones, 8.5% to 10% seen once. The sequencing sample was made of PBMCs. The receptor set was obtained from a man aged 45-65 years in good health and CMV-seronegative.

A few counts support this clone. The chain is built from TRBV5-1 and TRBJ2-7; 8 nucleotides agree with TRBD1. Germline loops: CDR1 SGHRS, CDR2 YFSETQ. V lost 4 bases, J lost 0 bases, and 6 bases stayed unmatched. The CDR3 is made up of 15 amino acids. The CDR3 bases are TGCGCCAGCAGCCGAGACAGGGGTTTCTCCTACGAGCAGTACTTC. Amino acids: CASSRDRGFSYEQYF.

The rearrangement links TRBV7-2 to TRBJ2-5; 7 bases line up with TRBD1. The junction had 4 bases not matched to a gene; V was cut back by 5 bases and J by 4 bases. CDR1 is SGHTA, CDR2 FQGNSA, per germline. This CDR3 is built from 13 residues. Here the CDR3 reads CASSPDRSETQYF. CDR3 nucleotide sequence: TGTGCCAGCAGCCCGGACAGGTCAGAGACCCAGTACTTC.

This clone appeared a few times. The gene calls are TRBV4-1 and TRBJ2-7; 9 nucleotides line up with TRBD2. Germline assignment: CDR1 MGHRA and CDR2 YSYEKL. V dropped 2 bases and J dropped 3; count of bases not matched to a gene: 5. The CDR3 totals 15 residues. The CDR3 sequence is CASSQRSGRSYEQYF. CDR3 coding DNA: TGCGCCAGCAGCCAAAGAAGCGGGAGGAGCTACGAGCAGTACTTC.

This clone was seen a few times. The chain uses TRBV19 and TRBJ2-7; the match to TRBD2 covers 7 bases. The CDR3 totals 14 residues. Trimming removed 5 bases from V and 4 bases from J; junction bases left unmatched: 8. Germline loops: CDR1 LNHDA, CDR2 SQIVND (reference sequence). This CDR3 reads CASSGWQGGYEQYF. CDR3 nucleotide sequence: TGTGCCAGTAGTGGTTGGCAGGGAGGGTACGAGCAGTACTTC.

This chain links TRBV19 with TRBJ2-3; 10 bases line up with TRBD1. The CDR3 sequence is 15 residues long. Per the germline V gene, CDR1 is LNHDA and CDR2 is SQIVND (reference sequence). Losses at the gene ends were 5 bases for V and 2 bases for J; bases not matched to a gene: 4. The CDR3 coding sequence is TGTGCCAGTAGTCCGGGACAGGGGTTCACAGATACGCAGTATTTT. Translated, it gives CASSPGQGFTDTQYF.

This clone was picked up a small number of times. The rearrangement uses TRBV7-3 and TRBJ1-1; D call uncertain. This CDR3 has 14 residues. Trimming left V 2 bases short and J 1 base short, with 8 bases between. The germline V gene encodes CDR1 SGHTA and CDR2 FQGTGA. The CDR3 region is CASSLRGSNTEAFF. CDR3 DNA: TGTGCCAGCAGCTTACGGGGATCGAACACTGAAGCTTTCTTT.

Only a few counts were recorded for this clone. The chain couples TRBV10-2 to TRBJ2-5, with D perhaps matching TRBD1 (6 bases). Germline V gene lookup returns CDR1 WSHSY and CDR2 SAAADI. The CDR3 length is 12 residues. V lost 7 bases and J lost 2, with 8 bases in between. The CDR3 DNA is TGCGCCAGCACAGACAGGCAAGAGACCCAGTACTTC. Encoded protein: CASTDRQETQYF.

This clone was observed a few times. The CDR3 loop reads CASSPSAGDYNEQFF. In DNA form, the CDR3 reads TGTGCCAGCAGCCCTAGCGCGGGGGATTACAATGAGCAGTTCTTC. The V and J genes are TRBV9 and TRBJ2-1; TRBD2 aligns across 7 bases. CDR1 is SGDLS and CDR2 is YYNGEE in the germline V gene. This CDR3 has 15 amino acids. The V gene end was trimmed by 4 bases and the J gene end by 4 bases; junction bases not matched to a gene: 8. The full variable domain, completed using reference TRBV9 and TRBJ2-1, is DSGVTQTPKHLITATGQRVTLRCSPRSGDLSVYWYQQSLDQGLQFLIQYYNGEERAKGNILERFSAQQFPDLHSELNLSSLELGDSALYFCASSPSAGDYNEQFFGPGTRLTVL.

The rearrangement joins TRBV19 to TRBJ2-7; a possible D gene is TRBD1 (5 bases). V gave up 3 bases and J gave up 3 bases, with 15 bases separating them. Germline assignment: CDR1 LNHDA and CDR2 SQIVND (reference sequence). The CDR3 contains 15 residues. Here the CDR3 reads CASSMAQGGGYEQYF. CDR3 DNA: TGTGCCAGTAGTATGGCCCAGGGCGGCGGCTACGAGCAGTACTTC.

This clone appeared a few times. In DNA, the CDR3 is TGTGCCAGCAGCTTTAACAAGAACACCGGGGAGCTGTTTTTT. It codes for CASSFNKNTGELFF. The chain recombines TRBV7-8 with TRBJ2-2; D is unresolved. The germline CDR1 and CDR2 sequences are SGHVS and FQNEAQ. Trimming left V 3 bases short and J 1 base short, with 6 bases between. The length of the CDR3 is 14 residues.

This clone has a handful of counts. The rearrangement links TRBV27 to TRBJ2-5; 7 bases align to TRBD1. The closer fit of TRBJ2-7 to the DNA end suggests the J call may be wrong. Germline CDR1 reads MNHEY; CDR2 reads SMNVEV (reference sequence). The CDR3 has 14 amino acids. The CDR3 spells CASSPDRVRNEQYF. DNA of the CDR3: TGTGCCAGCAGTCCAGACAGGGTTAGAAACGAGCAGTACTTC.

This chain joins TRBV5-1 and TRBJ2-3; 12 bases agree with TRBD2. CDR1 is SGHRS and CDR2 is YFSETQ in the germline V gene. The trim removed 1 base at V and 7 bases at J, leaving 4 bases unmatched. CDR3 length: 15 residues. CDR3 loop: CASSLTSGGINTQYF. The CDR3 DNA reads TGCGCCAGCAGCTTGACTAGCGGGGGGATAAATACGCAGTATTTT. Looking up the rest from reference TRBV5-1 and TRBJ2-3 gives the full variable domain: KAGVTQTPRYLIKTRGQQVTLSCSPISGHRSVSWYQQTPGQGLQFLFEYFSETQRNKGNFPGRFSGRQFSNSRSEMNVSTLELGDSALYLCASSLTSGGINTQYFGPGTRLTVL.

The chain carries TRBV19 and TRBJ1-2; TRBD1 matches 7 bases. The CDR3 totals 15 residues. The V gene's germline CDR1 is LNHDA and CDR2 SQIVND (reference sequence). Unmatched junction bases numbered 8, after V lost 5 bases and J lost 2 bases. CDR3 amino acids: CASSLPTGVNYGYTF. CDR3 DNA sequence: TGTGCCAGTAGTTTACCCACAGGGGTGAACTATGGCTACACCTTC.

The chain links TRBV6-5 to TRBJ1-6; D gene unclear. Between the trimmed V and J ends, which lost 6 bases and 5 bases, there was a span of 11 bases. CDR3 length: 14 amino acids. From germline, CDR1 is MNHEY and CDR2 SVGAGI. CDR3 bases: TGTGCCAGCAGGACGAGGAGGGATAATTCACCCCTCCACTTT. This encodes CASRTRRDNSPLHF.

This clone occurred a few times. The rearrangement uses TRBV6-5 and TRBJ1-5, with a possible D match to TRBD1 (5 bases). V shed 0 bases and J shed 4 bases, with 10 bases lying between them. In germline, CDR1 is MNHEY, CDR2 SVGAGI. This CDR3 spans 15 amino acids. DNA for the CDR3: TGTGCCAGCAGTTACTCGGGGGGTGGAAATCAGCCCCAGCATTTT. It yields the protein CASSYSGGGNQPQHF.

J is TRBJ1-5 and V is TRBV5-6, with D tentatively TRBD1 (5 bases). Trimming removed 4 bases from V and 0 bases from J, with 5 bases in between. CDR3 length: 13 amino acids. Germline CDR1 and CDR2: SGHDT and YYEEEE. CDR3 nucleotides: TGTGCCAGCAGCCAGGGTAGCAATCAGCCCCAGCATTTT. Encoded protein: CASSQGSNQPQHF.

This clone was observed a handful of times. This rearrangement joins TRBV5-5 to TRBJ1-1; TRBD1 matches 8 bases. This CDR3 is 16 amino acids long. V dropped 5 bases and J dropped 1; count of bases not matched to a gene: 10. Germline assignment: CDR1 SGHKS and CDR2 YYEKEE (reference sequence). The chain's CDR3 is CASRPSLQGANTEAFF. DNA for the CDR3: TGTGCCAGCAGACCGTCGCTTCAGGGGGCGAACACTGAAGCTTTCTTT.

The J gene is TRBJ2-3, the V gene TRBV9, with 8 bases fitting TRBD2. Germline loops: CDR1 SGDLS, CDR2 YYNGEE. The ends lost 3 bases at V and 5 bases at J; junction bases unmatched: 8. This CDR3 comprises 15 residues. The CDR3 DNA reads TGTGCCAGCAGCGGGAGCGGGAGCGCACGAGATACGCAGTATTTT. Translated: CASSGSGSARDTQYF.

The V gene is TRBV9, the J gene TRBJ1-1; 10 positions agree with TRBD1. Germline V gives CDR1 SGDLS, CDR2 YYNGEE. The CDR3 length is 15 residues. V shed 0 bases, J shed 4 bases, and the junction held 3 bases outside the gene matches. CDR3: CASSVGDRGFTEAFF. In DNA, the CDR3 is TGTGCCAGCAGCGTAGGGGACAGGGGTTTCACTGAAGCTTTCTTT.

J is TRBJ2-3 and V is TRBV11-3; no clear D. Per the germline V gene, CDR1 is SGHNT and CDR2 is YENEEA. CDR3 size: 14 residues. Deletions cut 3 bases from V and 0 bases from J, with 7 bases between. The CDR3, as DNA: TGTGCCAGCAGCTTGGCGGCTAGCACAGATACGCAGTATTTT. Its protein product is CASSLAASTDTQYF. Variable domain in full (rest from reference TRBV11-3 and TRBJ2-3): EAGVVQSPRYKIIEKKQPVAFWCNPISGHNTLYWYLQNLGQGPELLIRYENEEAVDDSQLPKDRFSAERLKGVDSTLKIQPAELGDSAVYLCASSLAASTDTQYFGPGTRLTVL.

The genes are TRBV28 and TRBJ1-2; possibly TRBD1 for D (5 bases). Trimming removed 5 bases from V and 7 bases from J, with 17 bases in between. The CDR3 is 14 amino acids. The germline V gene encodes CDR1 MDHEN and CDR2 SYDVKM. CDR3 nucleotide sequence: TGTGCCAGCAGTCCCCCAGCCGGACATCGTGGCTACACCTTC. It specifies CASSPPAGHRGYTF.